This paragraph covers one T cell receptor (beta chain) sequence. What it recognizes is unknown. At one of its ends the junction is not consistent with the germline gene, which may arise from a read error. CDR1 and CDR2 (germline): SSHAT, FNYEAQ (reference sequence). The CDR3 totals 15 residues. This specimen comes from a study of cytomegalovirus exposure and HLA in healthy donors. Broader study findings: When analyzed later, a missense DCLRE1C variant was found to be linked to TCR beta V- and J-gene trimming. The authors confirmed in vitro that a few CMV-associated chains were specific for CMV antigens.

13 Jbeta primers and 60 Vbeta primers were used for the PCR. In the original analysis: Later, tens of millions of unique TCR beta chains were counted in an analysis, and 8.5 million to 13 million of them were shared. Sequenced by immunoSEQ multiplex PCR; TCRdb stores in-frame clones only, minus some. V and J calls and clone size are as listed in that table; D and trimming were resolved from the DNA. The sample shows about 130,000 clones, 83% of them seen only once. V is TRBV7-7 and J is TRBJ2-7, with 8 bases lining up with TRBD1. This clonotype was sampled from a girl under 10 years old in good health and CMV-seronegative. The material sequenced was PBMCs. CDR3 sequence reads: CASSLSTGGINEQYF. The CDR3 region has the DNA TGTGCTAGCAGCTTATCTACAGGGGGTATCAACGAGCAGTACTTC.